The sequence of this TCR beta chain was determined in a study of CD8+ T cells in alopecia areata. Study-wide results and limits: Normal skin's resident alphabeta T cells are sequenced alongside lesional scalp T cells. Greater clonality was observed in lesional scalp samples, especially alopecia totalis/universalis, versus normal scalp.

Starting from PBMCs, sorting isolated CD4+ and CD8+ T cells. This clone was seen just once. The antigen remains undetermined. Germline V gene lookup returns CDR1 SQVTM and CDR2 ANQGSEA. The CDR3 covers 12 residues. Trimming stripped 7 bases from V and 0 bases from J, with 9 bases between. Sequencing used cDNA as its template, made by extracting RNA and reverse transcribing it. TCRdb keeps only in-frame clones here, not all; method: immunoSEQ multiplex PCR. The data hold about 200,000 clones, with roughly 56% observed a single time. V is TRBV29-1 and J is TRBJ1-1; weak D call: TRBD1 (6 bases). This sequence was found in a human donor in good health. Sequencing was performed on CD8+ T cells sorted from blood. Written as DNA, the CDR3 is TGCAGCGGGACAGATATGAACACTGAAGCTTTCTTT. Amino acids: CSGTDMNTEAFF.